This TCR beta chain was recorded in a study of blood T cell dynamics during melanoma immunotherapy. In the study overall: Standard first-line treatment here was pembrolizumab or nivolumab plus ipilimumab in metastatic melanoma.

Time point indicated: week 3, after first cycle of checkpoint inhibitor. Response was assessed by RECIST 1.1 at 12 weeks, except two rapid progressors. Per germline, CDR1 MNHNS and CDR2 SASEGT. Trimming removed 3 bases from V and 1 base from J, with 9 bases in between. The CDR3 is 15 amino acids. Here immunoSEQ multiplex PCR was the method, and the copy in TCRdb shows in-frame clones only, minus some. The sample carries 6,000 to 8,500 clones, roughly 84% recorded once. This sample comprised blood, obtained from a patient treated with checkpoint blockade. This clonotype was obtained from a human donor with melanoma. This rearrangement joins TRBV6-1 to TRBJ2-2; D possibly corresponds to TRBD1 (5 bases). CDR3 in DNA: TGTGCCAGCAGTGATGACAGCCGGAACACCGGGGAGCTGTTTTTT. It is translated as CASSDDSRNTGELFF.